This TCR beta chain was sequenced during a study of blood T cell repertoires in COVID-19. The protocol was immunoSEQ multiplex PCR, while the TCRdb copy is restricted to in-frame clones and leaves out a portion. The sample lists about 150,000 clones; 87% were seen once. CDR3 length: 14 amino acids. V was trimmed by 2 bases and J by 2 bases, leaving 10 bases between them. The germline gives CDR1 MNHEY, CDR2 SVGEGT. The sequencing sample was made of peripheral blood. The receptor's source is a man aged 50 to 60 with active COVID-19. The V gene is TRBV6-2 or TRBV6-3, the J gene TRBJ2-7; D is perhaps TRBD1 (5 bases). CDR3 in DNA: TGTGCCAGCAGTTACCGGCCAGGGCCCTACGAGCAGTACTTC. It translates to CASSYRPGPYEQYF.